These T cell receptor beta chains were read from a single sample in a study of blood T cell repertoires in COVID-19. The protocol was immunoSEQ multiplex PCR, while the TCRdb copy is restricted to in-frame clones and leaves out a portion. Altogether about 380,000 clones are present, around 87% being singletons, with the ten largest covering roughly 1.4%. The sample was PBMCs or T cells enriched from blood (not recorded which). The receptors were gathered from a man aged 25 to 45 who had recovered from COVID-19. The CDR3 runs from the conserved cysteine through the conserved F or W. The order of the fields is CDR3 protein, CDR3 DNA, J gene, CDR3 length, V gene, clone size, D gene. D genes are given only for firm matches. For some rows the clone size is stated as once, few or many, or as a class when expanded; others skip it.

CDR3aa: CATKQRSNTGELFF
CDR3nt: TGTGCCACTAAACAGCGGTCGAACACCGGGGAGCTGTTTTTT
j_gene: TRBJ2-2
len: 14
v_gene: TRBV7-2
abundance: .
d_gene: .

CDR3aa: CASSQGQSFNQPQHF
CDR3nt: TGTGCCAGCAGCCAGGGACAAAGCTTTAATCAGCCCCAGCATTTT
j_gene: TRBJ1-5
len: 15
v_gene: TRBV7-2
abundance: .
d_gene: .

CDR3aa: CASSLARGLTNEKLFF
CDR3nt: TGTGCCAGCAGCTTAGCGCGAGGGCTGACTAATGAAAAACTGTTTTTT
j_gene: TRBJ1-4
len: 16
v_gene: TRBV7-9
abundance: .
d_gene: .

CDR3aa: CASSQDRNGYTF
CDR3nt: TGTGCCAGCAGTCAAGACAGGAATGGCTACACCTTC
j_gene: TRBJ1-2
len: 12
v_gene: TRBV27
abundance: .
d_gene: .

CDR3aa: CASREAGQIVGELFF
CDR3nt: TGCGCCAGCAGAGAAGCGGGGCAAATCGTCGGGGAGCTGTTTTTT
j_gene: TRBJ2-2
len: 15
v_gene: TRBV5-1
abundance: once
d_gene: TRBD2

CDR3aa: CASATGTLAKNIQYF
CDR3nt: TGTGCCAGCGCGACTGGAACGCTAGCCAAAAACATTCAGTACTTC
j_gene: TRBJ2-4
len: 15
v_gene: TRBV2
abundance: .
d_gene: .

CDR3aa: CASSSLRQGAVGEKLFF
CDR3nt: TGTGCCAGCAGCTCGCTACGCCAGGGGGCGGTTGGTGAAAAACTGTTTTTT
j_gene: TRBJ1-4
len: 17
v_gene: TRBV7-9
abundance: .
d_gene: TRBD1

CDR3aa: CASRNERGGYNEQFF
CDR3nt: TGTGCCAGCAGGAACGAGCGGGGGGGTTACAATGAGCAGTTCTTC
j_gene: TRBJ2-1
len: 15
v_gene: TRBV6-5
abundance: .
d_gene: TRBD2

CDR3aa: CAWSGEAYFGGAFF
CDR3nt: TGTGCCTGGAGTGGAGAGGCGTATTTTGGGGGGGCTTTCTTT
j_gene: TRBJ1-1
len: 14
v_gene: TRBV30
abundance: .
d_gene: .

CDR3aa: CSLWGGTEAFF
CDR3nt: TGCAGCCTATGGGGGGGGACTGAAGCTTTCTTT
j_gene: TRBJ1-1
len: 11
v_gene: TRBV29-1
abundance: once
d_gene: .

CDR3aa: CASSKTSGGWDEQFF
CDR3nt: TGTGCCAGCAGTAAAACTAGCGGGGGATGGGATGAGCAGTTCTTC
j_gene: TRBJ2-1
len: 15
v_gene: TRBV2
abundance: .
d_gene: TRBD2

CDR3aa: CASSDGTGSNQPQHF
CDR3nt: TGTGCCAGCAGTGACGGGACAGGTAGCAATCAGCCCCAGCATTTT
j_gene: TRBJ1-5
len: 15
v_gene: TRBV6-1
abundance: few
d_gene: TRBD1

CDR3aa: CASRRQTNTGELFF
CDR3nt: TGTGCCAGCCGCCGACAGACAAACACCGGGGAGCTGTTTTTT
j_gene: TRBJ2-2
len: 14
v_gene: TRBV6-5
abundance: .
d_gene: .

CDR3aa: CASSGVGRGNEKLFF
CDR3nt: TGTGCCAGCAGTGGAGTGGGCAGGGGGAATGAAAAACTGTTTTTT
j_gene: TRBJ1-4
len: 15
v_gene: TRBV2
abundance: .
d_gene: TRBD1

CDR3aa: CATTARGVLLDTQYF
CDR3nt: TGTGCCACAACCGCCCGGGGGGTTTTGTTAGATACGCAGTATTTT
j_gene: TRBJ2-3
len: 15
v_gene: TRBV10-3
abundance: .
d_gene: TRBD2

CDR3aa: CASSLGGTLSYEQYF
CDR3nt: TGCGCCAGCAGCCTGGGAGGGACACTTTCCTACGAGCAGTACTTC
j_gene: TRBJ2-7
len: 15
v_gene: TRBV5-1
abundance: .
d_gene: .

CDR3aa: CASSDEAGLTRQYF
CDR3nt: TGTGCCAGCAGTGATGAGGCGGGGCTAACCAGGCAGTATTTT
j_gene: TRBJ2-3
len: 14
v_gene: TRBV2
abundance: .
d_gene: .

CDR3aa: CAGSRGTKETQYF
CDR3nt: TGTGCCGGGAGCCGGGGCACAAAAGAGACCCAGTACTTC
j_gene: TRBJ2-5
len: 13
v_gene: TRBV3-1/TRBV3-2
abundance: .
d_gene: .

CDR3aa: CASSQASDYGYTF
CDR3nt: TGTGCCAGCAGCCAAGCGTCGGACTATGGCTACACCTTC
j_gene: TRBJ1-2
len: 13
v_gene: TRBV3-1/TRBV3-2
abundance: .
d_gene: .

CDR3aa: CASSLTGVSGNTIYF
CDR3nt: TGTGCCAGCAGCTTAACAGGGGTCTCTGGAAACACCATATATTTT
j_gene: TRBJ1-3
len: 15
v_gene: TRBV7-2
abundance: .
d_gene: TRBD1

CDR3aa: CASRGVTGAGETQYF
CDR3nt: TGTGCCTCTCGAGGGGTGACAGGGGCGGGAGAGACCCAGTACTTC
j_gene: TRBJ2-5
len: 15
v_gene: TRBV10-3
abundance: .
d_gene: TRBD1

CDR3aa: CASSLGQGTYGYTF
CDR3nt: TGTGCCAGCAGCTTGGGCCAGGGGACCTATGGCTACACCTTC
j_gene: TRBJ1-2
len: 14
v_gene: TRBV5-6
abundance: .
d_gene: .

CDR3aa: CASGSRTSGGYEQYF
CDR3nt: TGTGCTAGTGGTTCCCGGACTAGCGGGGGGTACGAGCAGTACTTC
j_gene: TRBJ2-7
len: 15
v_gene: TRBV12-5
abundance: .
d_gene: TRBD2

CDR3aa: CASSETSGGSNTQYF
CDR3nt: TGTGCCAGCAGCGAGACTAGCGGGGGGTCGAATACGCAGTATTTT
j_gene: TRBJ2-3
len: 15
v_gene: TRBV3-1/TRBV3-2
abundance: .
d_gene: TRBD2

CDR3aa: CATLKEGRSPLHF
CDR3nt: TGTGCCACCCTAAAGGAGGGTCGCTCACCCCTCCACTTT
j_gene: TRBJ1-6
len: 13
v_gene: TRBV6-6
abundance: .
d_gene: .

CDR3aa: CASSPPLQGSTEAFF
CDR3nt: TGTGCCAGCTCACCACCCCTCCAGGGGAGCACTGAAGCTTTCTTT
j_gene: TRBJ1-1
len: 15
v_gene: TRBV18
abundance: .
d_gene: .

CDR3aa: CAISESSNRANTEAFF
CDR3nt: TGTGCCATCAGTGAGTCGTCTAACAGGGCGAACACTGAAGCTTTCTTT
j_gene: TRBJ1-1
len: 16
v_gene: TRBV10-3
abundance: .
d_gene: .

CDR3aa: CASRTGKEEKLFF
CDR3nt: TGTGCCAGTAGGACAGGGAAAGAGGAAAAACTGTTTTTT
j_gene: TRBJ1-4
len: 13
v_gene: TRBV19
abundance: .
d_gene: TRBD1

CDR3aa: CASSIGDRGLNSPLHF
CDR3nt: TGTGCCAGTAGTATAGGGGACAGGGGGCTGAATTCACCCCTCCACTTT
j_gene: TRBJ1-6
len: 16
v_gene: TRBV19
abundance: few
d_gene: TRBD1

CDR3aa: CASSERAARGGYTF
CDR3nt: TGTGCCAGCTCCGAACGGGCTGCCCGGGGTGGCTACACCTTC
j_gene: TRBJ1-2
len: 14
v_gene: TRBV25-1
abundance: .
d_gene: .